This T cell receptor beta chain was documented in a study of cytomegalovirus exposure and HLA in healthy donors. General study findings and limits: Reports credit the classifier with highly specific, highly sensitive diagnosis of cytomegalovirus status. Rarity characterized most TCR sequences, yet some public TCRs appeared in many donors.

On this clone: Its matching antigen is unknown.

Sequencing used immunoSEQ multiplex PCR; TCRdb keeps in-frame clones, though not all of them. Among around 250,000 clones listed, 90% were seen once. V was pared by 0 bases and J by 4 bases, with 18 bases between. Per the germline V gene, CDR1 is LGHNA and CDR2 is YSLEER. The CDR3 has 18 residues. This clonotype was sampled from a woman in her 30s in good health and CMV-seronegative. The V gene is TRBV4-3, the J gene TRBJ2-2; no clear D. What was sequenced was PBMCs. The chain's CDR3 is CASSQDKVGASGTGELFF. DNA for the CDR3: TGCGCCAGCAGCCAAGACAAGGTGGGCGCCTCGGGCACCGGGGAGCTGTTTTTT.